This T cell receptor beta chain was identified during a study of Ad26.COV2.S vaccination and SARS-CoV-2 variants. In the study overall: Vaccine-arm donor from the placebo-controlled COV1001 Ad26.COV2.S trial. By the intramuscular route, Ad26.COV2.S was given once, or twice 56 days apart.

In the case of this clone: Its antigen is currently unknown.

Generated by immunoSEQ multiplex PCR, the TCRdb table keeps only in-frame clones and is missing some. The sample has about 350,000 clones, 80% to 90% seen once. This CDR3 spans 16 amino acids. Per germline, CDR1 SGHNT and CDR2 YYREEE (reference sequence). After removal of 4 bases from V and 4 bases from J, the junction contained 6 bases not matched to a gene. Described treatment: roughly 20 received Ad26.COV2.S at low or high dose, single or two shots; about 5 received placebo; per-sample allocation not given. After the first vaccine or placebo injection, samples were drawn on day 63. The study's findings and limits: Substantial breadth was reported for post-vaccination spike-specific CD8+ and CD4+ T cells.

The chain has TRBV5-4 and TRBJ2-5; 14 nucleotides agree with TRBD2. Sequenced here: peripheral blood, sampled in a trial of Ad26.COV2.S vaccine versus placebo. The TCR originated in a person between 18 and 60 years old who received the Ad26.COV2.S COVID-19 vaccine or a placebo. The CDR3 DNA follows: TGTGCCAGCAGCCAGGGACTAGCGGGAGTGACAGAGACCCAGTACTTC. This translates into CASSQGLAGVTETQYF.